Presented here are 3 T cell receptor beta chains from one specimen sequenced in a study of shared clonotypes between healthy human individuals. Data came from immunoSEQ multiplex PCR; TCRdb stores just in-frame clones and leaves some out. The sample shows 2 million to 2.5 million clones, more than 85% of them seen only once. Sequenced sample: naive CD4+ T cells from PBMCs. Subset given: CD45RA+ positively selected. Receptor source: a man younger than 30 in good health. Some clones in this sample may be carry-over from other donors' samples.

The chain is built from TRBV9 and TRBJ2-7, with 10 positions matching TRBD1. Trimming cost V 3 bases and J 4 bases; bases outside gene matches: 7. Per the germline V gene, CDR1 is SGDLS and CDR2 is YYNGEE. CDR3 size: 15 residues. DNA for the CDR3: TGTGCCAGCAGCGAGTCGACAGGGGGCTTATACGAGCAGTACTTC. This gives the protein CASSESTGGLYEQYF.

V usage is TRBV5-1 and J usage is TRBJ2-7; D is undetermined. Germline lookup yields CDR1 SGHRS and CDR2 YFSETQ. This CDR3 has 16 amino acids. V gave up 4 bases and J gave up 7 bases, with 24 bases separating them. DNA for the CDR3: TGCGCCAGCAGCCTCAACCCCGTGGCTCTACCTTCGGAGCAGTACTTC. Translating gives CASSLNPVALPSEQYF. Complete variable domain (other parts from reference TRBV5-1 and TRBJ2-7): KAGVTQTPRYLIKTRGQQVTLSCSPISGHRSVSWYQQTPGQGLQFLFEYFSETQRNKGNFPGRFSGRQFSNSRSEMNVSTLELGDSALYLCASSLNPVALPSEQYFGPGTRLTVT.

V is TRBV28 and J is TRBJ1-1, with 7 bases identical to TRBD1. The CDR3 covers 15 residues. J was trimmed by 2 bases and V by 5 bases; bases with no gene match: 8. Germline V CDR1 and CDR2: MDHEN, SYDVKM. The CDR3 spells CASSDRTGRNTEAFF. The DNA of the CDR3 is TGTGCCAGCAGTGACAGGACAGGAAGAAACACTGAAGCTTTCTTT.